The clone carrying this T cell receptor (beta chain) qualifies as medium-sized. Its target is not known. Germline CDR1 and CDR2: SNHLY and FYNNEI. There are 15 residues in the CDR3. Between the trimmed V and J ends, which lost 2 bases and 2 bases, there was a span of 12 bases. This sample stems from a study of circulating CD8 cells and anti-PD-1 response in melanoma. Study-wide findings and caveats: Generally, no replicate experiments were performed. Diversity ranked highest in DNEG and lowest in TIGIT subsets. Only baseline and M1 samples entered the published repertoire comparisons. Clonotype sharing was highest between DPOS and TIGIT subsets.

Sorting of live CD3+CD8+TCRalphabeta+ cells by PD-1 and/or TIGIT gave four subsets. The QIAseq Immune Repertoire TCR panel built the libraries from approximately 15 ng of total RNA. TCRdb reprocessed the reads via MiXCR and lists one record per CDR3 protein. The table includes 480 or so distinct CDR3 sequences, about 8% detected once. The genes are TRBV2 and TRBJ2-5; TRBD1 is a possible D gene (6 bases). The receptor was derived from a human donor with melanoma. The specimen was CD8+ T cells from PBMCs, collected at baseline or after one month of anti-PD-1 therapy (not recorded which). CDR3 amino acids: CASSERDIPQETQYF. CDR3 nucleotides: TGTGCCAGCAGTGAAAGGGACATACCTCAAGAGACCCAGTACTTC.